This T cell receptor (beta chain) was sequenced during a study of technical replicates of blood from four donors. Measured with immunoSEQ multiplex PCR; TCRdb has only the in-frame clones, and not every one. The top ten hold roughly 4.2% of the sample, which has under 75,000 clones, around 93% seen once. CDR3 size: 15 residues. Looked up from germline, CDR1 is GTSNPN and CDR2 is SVGIG (reference sequence). V lost 2 bases and J 0 bases, leaving 8 bases between the germline ends. This rearrangement joins TRBV30 to TRBJ2-6; the D gene is possibly TRBD2 (5 bases). This TCR came from a human donor in good health. Some clones in this sample may be carry-over from other donors' samples. Material: PBMCs. The CDR3 is CAWSSRGSGANVLTF. CDR3 coding DNA: TGTGCCTGGAGTAGTCGGGGCTCTGGGGCCAACGTCCTGACTTTC.